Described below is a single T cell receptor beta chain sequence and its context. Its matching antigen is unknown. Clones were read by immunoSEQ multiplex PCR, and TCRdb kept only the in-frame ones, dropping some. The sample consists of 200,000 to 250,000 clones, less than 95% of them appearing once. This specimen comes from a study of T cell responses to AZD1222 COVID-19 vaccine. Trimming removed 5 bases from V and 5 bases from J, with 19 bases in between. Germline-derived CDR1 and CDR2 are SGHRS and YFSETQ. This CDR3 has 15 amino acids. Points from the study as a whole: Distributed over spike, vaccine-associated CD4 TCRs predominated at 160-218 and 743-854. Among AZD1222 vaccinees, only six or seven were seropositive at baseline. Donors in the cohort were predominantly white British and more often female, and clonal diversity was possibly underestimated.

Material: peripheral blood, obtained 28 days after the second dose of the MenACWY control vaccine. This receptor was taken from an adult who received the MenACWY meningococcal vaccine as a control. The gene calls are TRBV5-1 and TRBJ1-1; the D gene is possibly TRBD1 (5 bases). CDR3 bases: TGCGCCAGCAGTCGCGAGGGGCGGGTTGGGACTGAAGCTTTCTTT. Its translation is CASSREGRVGTEAFF.